Sequencing of this TCR beta chain was carried out in a study of spatial heterogeneity in lung cancer. Overall study context: Detection consistently yielded more beta chains than alpha chains.

The time point was: sample taken at primary tumor resection. Frozen PBMC, nontumor lung or tumor provided whole RNA, which was sequenced unsorted. The donors were approximately 65 patients with non-small cell lung cancer that was early-stage and untreated. This clonotype was observed at least ten times. From germline, CDR1 is LGHNA and CDR2 YSLEER. The ends were cut back, 0 bases at V and 4 bases at J, with 7 bases in the middle. The CDR3 runs to 15 residues. A unique molecular identifier was carried by every single TCR cDNA molecule. TCRdb redid the calling of the 5' RACE reads with MiXCR, one entry per CDR3 protein. The profile shows just over 25,000 distinct CDR3 sequences, 9.5% to 15% of them singletons.

The sequence was collected from a female donor with early-stage non-small cell lung cancer. Material: PBMCs, obtained at surgery. The chain links TRBV4-3 to TRBJ2-6; D unclear. The CDR3 DNA sequence: TGCGCCAGCAGCCAAGACGGCGCGGGGGCCAACGTCCTGACTTTC. Encoded protein: CASSQDGAGANVLTF.